This T cell receptor beta chain was recorded in a study of cytomegalovirus exposure and HLA in healthy donors. Primers for the PCR totalled 60 Vbeta and 13 Jbeta. Clones were read by immunoSEQ multiplex PCR, and TCRdb kept only the in-frame ones, dropping some. In the table there are 95,000 to 150,000 clones, more than 60% of which are singletons. As to this clone: Its antigen is undetermined.

Overall study findings and caveats: In a later analysis, specific HLA alleles were associated with around 17,000 TCR beta sequences at a 0.05 false discovery rate. Rarity marked most TCR sequences, yet some public TCRs occurred in many donors. Highly shared sequence variants in one cluster were likely a sequencing artifact.

The sample was PBMCs. This receptor was obtained from a man between 18 and 35 years old in good health and CMV-seronegative.

CDR3 region: CASSRNSASGQGAYEQYF. CDR3 DNA sequence: TGCGCCAGCAGTCGAAATTCCGCCTCGGGACAGGGAGCCTACGAGCAGTACTTC. J is TRBJ2-7 and V is TRBV23-1, with 9 bases matching TRBD1. TRBV23-1 is treated as an ORF (open reading frame) with a function not yet certain. The CDR3 is 18 amino acids. V shed 4 bases, J shed 2 bases, and the junction held 15 bases outside the gene matches.